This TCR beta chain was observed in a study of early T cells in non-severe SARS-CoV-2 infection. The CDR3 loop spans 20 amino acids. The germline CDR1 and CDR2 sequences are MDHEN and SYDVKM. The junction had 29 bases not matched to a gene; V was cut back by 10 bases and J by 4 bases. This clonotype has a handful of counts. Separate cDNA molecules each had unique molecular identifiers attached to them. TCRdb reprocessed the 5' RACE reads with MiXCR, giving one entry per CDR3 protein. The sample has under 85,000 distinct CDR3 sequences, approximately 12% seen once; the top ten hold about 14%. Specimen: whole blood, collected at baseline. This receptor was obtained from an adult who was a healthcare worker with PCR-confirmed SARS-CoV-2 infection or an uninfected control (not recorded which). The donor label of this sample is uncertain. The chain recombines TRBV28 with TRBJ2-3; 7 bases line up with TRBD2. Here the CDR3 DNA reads TGTGCCACCGAAGACGTCGTTTTGGGGATGGGGAGGGGCTTCCCAGATACGCAGTATTTT. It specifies CATEDVVLGMGRGFPDTQYF.